One sample yielded the 19 T cell receptor beta chains listed below, sequenced in a study of blood T cell repertoires in COVID-19 (dated by TCRdb to 2019 to 2021). The receptor library was made with the immunoSEQ multiplex PCR assay. The table comes from immuneACCESS by way of TCRdb, which keeps in-frame sequences with V and J called. Part of the clones is missing from these tables; in studies checked, under half for an unresolved V gene and the rest for unknown reasons. A total of more than 60,000 clones appear in this sample, 85% to 90% of them only once. Of the sample, almost 5% falls within the top ten clones. The specimen sequenced was peripheral blood. All receptors derive from a woman between 50 and 59 years old with active COVID-19.

The gene calls are TRBV27 and TRBJ1-5; D gene unclear. The V gene's germline CDR1 is MNHEY and CDR2 SMNVEV (reference sequence). CDR3 length: 15 amino acids. Trimming stripped 2 bases from V and 0 bases from J, with 8 bases between. CDR3 nucleotide sequence: TGTGCCAGCAGTTTAATAGCAAATAGCAATCAGCCCCAGCATTTT. Amino acids: CASSLIANSNQPQHF.

The J gene is TRBJ1-2, the V gene TRBV10-1, with 7 bases fitting TRBD1. Germline V gene data show CDR1 as WNHNN and CDR2 as SYGVQD (reference sequence). V shed 6 bases, J shed 8 bases, and the junction held 9 bases outside the gene matches. The CDR3 runs 13 residues. The CDR3 region has the DNA TGCGCCAGCAGCGGTTGGACAGGCAGCGGCTACACCTTC. It specifies CASSGWTGSGYTF.

The genes are TRBV6-5 and TRBJ2-4; TRBD1 might be the D (6 bases). Trimming took off 6 bases at V and 7 bases at J, with 16 bases between the two ends. The CDR3 covers 14 residues. Germline assignment: CDR1 MNHEY and CDR2 SVGAGI. The CDR3: CASSLQGDPNIQYF. The DNA of the CDR3 is TGTGCCAGCAGCCTACAGGGTGACCCTAACATTCAGTACTTC.

V is TRBV7-3 and J is TRBJ2-3; D not certain. The CDR3 length is 11 residues. Germline CDR1 reads SGHTA; CDR2 reads FQGTGA. The V and J ends lost 4 bases and 6 bases respectively, with 5 bases between them. The CDR3 sequence is CASSSVDTQYF. The CDR3 DNA sequence: TGTGCCAGCAGCTCCGTCGATACGCAGTATTTT.

The gene calls are TRBV25-1 and TRBJ2-3, with D uncertain. The CDR3 has 15 residues. Germline V gene sequence: CDR1 MGHDK, CDR2 SYGVNS. The V end was cut by 3 bases, the J end by 0 bases, with 10 bases between. The CDR3 DNA follows: TGTGCCAGCAGTGATCTGCGGAGTAGCACAGATACGCAGTATTTT. It specifies CASSDLRSSTDTQYF. Full variable domain (remainder filled in from reference TRBV25-1 and TRBJ2-3): EADIYQTPRYLVIGTGKKITLECSQTMGHDKMYWYQQDPGMELHLIHYSYGVNSTEKGDLSSESTVSRIRTEHFPLTLESARPSHTSQYLCASSDLRSSTDTQYFGPGTRLTVL.

J is TRBJ2-1 and V is TRBV7-2; perhaps TRBD2 as D (6 bases). V shed 0 bases and J shed 4 bases, with 22 bases lying between them. Germline CDR1 reads SGHTA; CDR2 reads FQGNSA. This CDR3 spans 19 amino acids. The CDR3 region has the DNA TGTGCCAGCAGCTTAGCGGCCAGACCAAGGACTATCATTTACAATGAGCAGTTCTTC. It is translated as CASSLAARPRTIIYNEQFF.

For this clone: The sample has other DNA sequences that encode this CDR3 too. The V call is TRBV18, the J call TRBJ2-3; the match to TRBD2 covers 9 bases. V dropped 4 bases and J dropped 2; count of bases not matched to a gene: 1. This CDR3 is 14 amino acids long. Looked up from germline, CDR1 is KGHSH and CDR2 is LQKENI. The CDR3 reads CASSLGLATDTQYF. In nucleotides, the CDR3 is TGTGCCAGCTCACTGGGACTAGCCACAGATACGCAGTATTTT.

The chain joins TRBV7-2 to TRBJ1-2, with 7 bases aligning to TRBD1. Losses at the gene ends were 0 bases for V and 8 bases for J; bases not matched to a gene: 15. This CDR3 region has 17 residues. From germline, CDR1 is SGHTA and CDR2 FQGNSA. The CDR3: CASSLASGVQGGRGYTF. In DNA, the CDR3 is TGTGCCAGCAGCTTAGCCTCCGGGGTCCAGGGGGGCAGAGGCTACACCTTC. Together with reference TRBV7-2 and TRBJ1-2, the CDR3 gives the full variable domain: GAGVSQSPSNKVTEKGKDVELRCDPISGHTALYWYRQSLGQGLEFLIYFQGNSAPDKSGLPSDRFSAERTGGSVSTLTIQRTQQEDSAVYLCASSLASGVQGGRGYTFGSGTRLTVV.

Only one count was recorded for this clone. The chain couples TRBV11-2 to TRBJ2-7; 9 bases line up with TRBD1. The junction had 9 bases not matched to a gene; V was cut back by 2 bases and J by 4 bases. CDR1 is SGHAT, CDR2 FQNNGV, per germline. The CDR3 contains 16 residues. The CDR3, as DNA: TGTGCCAGCAGCTTATATTCGGGACAGGGATTTTACGAGCAGTACTTC. Translated, it gives CASSLYSGQGFYEQYF.

The J gene is TRBJ2-1, the V gene TRBV6-6, with D maybe TRBD2 (6 bases). CDR1 and CDR2 (germline): MNHNY, SVGAGI (reference sequence). Trimming stripped 7 bases from V and 12 bases from J, with 28 bases between. This CDR3 contains 16 residues. The CDR3 DNA reads as TGTGCCAGCACCCAACGAAATACGGGGCCTACTAGCTGGCAGTTCTTC. It yields the protein CASTQRNTGPTSWQFF.

This sequence joins TRBV28 and TRBJ2-1; the D is unclear. There are 15 residues in the CDR3. With 2 bases removed from V and 7 bases from J, the gap between germline ends came to 15 bases. Germline V gene data show CDR1 as MDHEN and CDR2 as SYDVKM. Written as DNA, the CDR3 is TGTGCCAGCAGTTTACCCGGCACCGGAGTGAATGAGCAGTTCTTC. This translates into CASSLPGTGVNEQFF.

This clone came up once. The genes are TRBV5-1 and TRBJ2-7; a weak D match, TRBD2 (5 bases). The germline V gene encodes CDR1 SGHRS and CDR2 YFSETQ. Trimming pared 0 bases from V and 9 bases from J, leaving 13 bases between. CDR3 length: 13 residues. The CDR3 loop is CASSLAGYSGQYF. The CDR3 nucleotides are TGCGCCAGCAGCTTGGCGGGATACTCTGGGCAGTACTTC.

The chain recombines TRBV10-3 with TRBJ1-2; a weak D match, TRBD1 (5 bases). Looked up from germline, CDR1 is ENHRY and CDR2 is SYGVKD. Deletions cut 3 bases from V and 6 bases from J, with 8 bases between. CDR3 length equals 12 residues. CDR3 loop: CAISDLGDGYTF. The CDR3 DNA reads as TGTGCCATCAGTGATTTAGGGGATGGCTACACCTTC.

The rearrangement uses TRBV6-5 and TRBJ2-1; a weak D match, TRBD2 (6 bases). Trimming left V 3 bases short and J 8 bases short, with 20 bases between. The germline CDR1 and CDR2 sequences are MNHEY and SVGAGI. The CDR3 totals 16 residues. The CDR3 DNA is TGTGCCAGCAGTTATACGGGCGGGAAGGGTGGTCATGAGCAGTTCTTC. Protein product: CASSYTGGKGGHEQFF.

The rearrangement links TRBV9 to TRBJ2-3; TRBD1 might be the D (8 bases). The CDR3 runs 15 residues. Germline CDR1 is SGDLS and CDR2 is YYNGEE. The germline V and J ends were trimmed by 0 bases and 5 bases, with 13 bases remaining between them. CDR3 nucleotides: TGTGCCAGCAGCGTAGGGACAGGGAGGGGAGATACGCAGTATTTT. Translating it yields CASSVGTGRGDTQYF. Supplemented by reference TRBV9 and TRBJ2-3, the full variable domain reads DSGVTQTPKHLITATGQRVTLRCSPRSGDLSVYWYQQSLDQGLQFLIQYYNGEERAKGNILERFSAQQFPDLHSELNLSSLELGDSALYFCASSVGTGRGDTQYFGPGTRLTVL.

The chain combines TRBV7-9 with TRBJ2-7; TRBD2 matches 10 bases. The CDR3 loop spans 17 amino acids. CDR1 and CDR2 from the germline V gene are SEHNR and FQNEAQ (reference sequence). The trim removed 4 bases at V and 1 base at J, leaving 10 bases unmatched. The CDR3 coding sequence is TGTGCCAGCAGCTCAGGATCTAGCGGGAGCAGGTCCTACGAGCAGTACTTC. Amino acid sequence: CASSSGSSGSRSYEQYF.

This clone was detected a few times. This sequence joins TRBV19 and TRBJ1-5; D remains unclear. Between the trimmed V and J ends, which lost 7 bases and 0 bases, there was a span of 13 bases. Germline V gene lookup returns CDR1 LNHDA and CDR2 SQIVND (reference sequence). The CDR3 covers 15 residues. CDR3 in amino acids: CASNEGRGSNQPQHF. CDR3 in DNA: TGTGCCAGTAACGAGGGTCGGGGTAGCAATCAGCCCCAGCATTTT.

The J gene is TRBJ1-6, the V gene TRBV6-6; TRBD1 aligns across 7 bases. After removal of 6 bases from V and 9 bases from J, the junction contained 8 bases not matched to a gene. Germline CDR1 is MNHNY and CDR2 is SVGAGI (reference sequence). The CDR3 contains 14 residues. As DNA, the CDR3 is TGTGCCAGCAGACAAGACAGGGACACTTCACCCCTCCACTTT. It encodes CASRQDRDTSPLHF.

The chain couples TRBV7-9 to TRBJ1-1; 10 bases are shared with TRBD1. Trimming removed 5 bases from V and 0 bases from J; junction bases left unmatched: 3. The germline V gene has CDR1 SEHNR and CDR2 FQNEAQ (reference sequence). The CDR3 extends over 15 amino acids. DNA of the CDR3: TGTGCCAGCAGCGCCGGGACAGGGGTGAACACTGAAGCTTTCTTT. This encodes CASSAGTGVNTEAFF.